These T cell receptor beta chains were read from a single sample in a study of response to subunit inactivated influenza vaccine. TCRdb re-called the RT-PCR reads through MiXCR, storing one row per CDR3 protein. In the table there are 650,000 to 700,000 distinct CDR3 sequences, approximately 15% of which are singletons. Sequencing was performed on PBMCs from blood, taken roughly 13 days after vaccination. The receptor set was obtained from a man in his fifties or sixties who received an inactivated influenza vaccine. Each CDR3 is given with its conserved first and last residue. A D gene is named only where the DNA matches it firmly. A clone size is listed for some rows: how often the clone was seen (once, few, many), or a class if it is expanded.

j_call v_call d_call clone_size cdr3_nt cdr3_aa
TRBJ1-4 TRBV27 - - TGTGCCAGCAGCAGATTGGGATCAACTAATGAAAAACTGTTTTTT CASSRLGSTNEKLFF
TRBJ2-3 TRBV27 - few TGTGCCAGCAGCCTACTAGTAGGGGACACAGATACGCAGTATTTT CASSLLVGDTDTQYF
TRBJ1-1 TRBV6-5 - - TGTGCCAGCAGTTACGATCCGGGGAGGGTCACTGAAGCTTTCTTT CASSYDPGRVTEAFF
TRBJ2-1 TRBV6-2/TRBV6-3 TRBD1 - TGTGCCAGCAGTAAACAGGGGAGTATTTCCTACAATGAGCAGTTCTTC CASSKQGSISYNEQFF
TRBJ2-2 TRBV7-9 - - TGTGCCAGCAGCTCTCCGACTAGTCCCACCGGGGAGCTGTTTTTT CASSSPTSPTGELFF
TRBJ2-2 TRBV6-2/TRBV6-3 - - TGTGCCAGCTTACCTGCGCTGAGCAGGGGCTACGTCGGCGGGGAGCTGTTTTTT CASLPALSRGYVGGELFF
TRBJ1-2 TRBV12-3/TRBV12-4 - - TGTGCCAGCAGTCCACCGACAAACAACTATGGCTACACCTTC CASSPPTNNYGYTF
TRBJ2-7 TRBV2 - - TGTGCCAGCAGTGAATCTACTTACTACGAGCAGTACTTC CASSESTYYEQYF
TRBJ1-2 TRBV11-2 - few TGTGCCAGCAGCTTAGTCGGAGGGTACTATGGCTACACCTTC CASSLVGGYYGYTF
TRBJ2-5 TRBV5-1 - few TGCGCCAGCAGCCCAACTACAGGGTACGAGACCCAGTACTTC CASSPTTGYETQYF
TRBJ2-7 TRBV19 TRBD2 many TGTGCCAGTAGTGGAGGACTAGCGGGAGCCTTCTACGAGCAGTACTTC CASSGGLAGAFYEQYF
TRBJ2-7 TRBV6-2/TRBV6-3 TRBD1 many TGTGCCAGCAGTTTGGCCAGGGACAGGGACTACGAGCAGTACTTC CASSLARDRDYEQYF
TRBJ2-5 TRBV4-2 - - TGTGCCAGCAGCCAAGTGTATGAGCGGCCCCAAGAGACCCAGTACTTC CASSQVYERPQETQYF
TRBJ2-7 TRBV6-2/TRBV6-3 TRBD1 many TGTGCCAGCAGAACCGGGACAGGCTCCTACGAGCAGTACTTC CASRTGTGSYEQYF
TRBJ2-1 TRBV7-2 TRBD2 few TGTGCCAGCAGCTTCCAGAAGAGCGGGAGGGCCAAGAATGAGCAGTTCTTC CASSFQKSGRAKNEQFF
TRBJ2-7 TRBV6-1 - few TGTGCCAGCACCTCTTCAGGGGATTACGAGCAGTACTTC CASTSSGDYEQYF
TRBJ2-1 TRBV10-3 TRBD2 - TGTGCCATCACCCCAGATCGGGACTATACTCGGTACAATGAGCAGTTCTTC CAITPDRDYTRYNEQFF
TRBJ1-2 TRBV7-2 - - TGTGCCAGCAGCTCCCTTTACGATGGCTACACCTTC CASSSLYDGYTF
TRBJ2-7 TRBV28 TRBD1 few TGTGCCAGCACTCCTGGGACAGGGGGCTCCTACGAGCAGTACTTC CASTPGTGGSYEQYF
TRBJ2-1 TRBV5-6 TRBD1 - TGTGCCAGCAGCCCGTTGGACAGGGGGAAGGGTGAGCAGTTCTTC CASSPLDRGKGEQFF
TRBJ1-3 TRBV5-1 TRBD1 many TGCGCCAGCAGCTTGAGGGGGCTGGGAAACACCATATATTTT CASSLRGLGNTIYF
TRBJ1-1 TRBV7-3 TRBD1 - TGTGCCAGCAGCGCCGGTGGACAGGGGGCTGAAGCTTTCTTT CASSAGGQGAEAFF
TRBJ2-7 TRBV5-1 - - TGCGCCAGCAGCTTGGACAGAGCCGCCAACGAGCAGTACTTC CASSLDRAANEQYF
TRBJ2-1 TRBV27 TRBD2 - TGTGCCAGCACCGAGCGGGAGTACAATGAGCAGTTCTTC CASTEREYNEQFF
TRBJ2-7 TRBV2 - - TGTGCCAGCACCGGATTTTTTGATGAGCAGTACTTC CASTGFFDEQYF
TRBJ2-2 TRBV12-3/TRBV12-4 - many TGTGCCAGCAGTTTAACGGGATTCACCGGGGAGCTGTTTTTT CASSLTGFTGELFF
TRBJ2-1 TRBV7-6 TRBD2 - TGTGCCAGCAGCTTAGTAGTTACTAGGACTAGTCAATATGAGCAGTTCTTC CASSLVVTRTSQYEQFF
TRBJ2-3 TRBV7-2 - few TGTGCCAGCAGCCCTGACATCGGAGATACGCAGTATTTT CASSPDIGDTQYF
TRBJ2-5 TRBV7-2 - few TGTGCCAGCAGCCGCAGGTCCGGTCAAGAGACCCAGTACTTC CASSRRSGQETQYF
TRBJ1-1 TRBV11-2 - - TGTGCCAGCAGCCCCTTTCCGAACACTGAAGCTTTCTTT CASSPFPNTEAFF
TRBJ2-5 TRBV10-3 - - TGTGCCGCCGCAGGGCTTGGAGAGACCCAGTACTTC CAAAGLGETQYF
TRBJ2-2 TRBV29-1 - few TGCAGCGTTAGCAGGGGGACTAACACCGGGGAGCTGTTTTTT CSVSRGTNTGELFF
TRBJ2-3 TRBV20-1 TRBD2 many TGCAGTGCTAGAGATTATAGCGGGGGGGCCCCGGTGGATACGCAGTATTTT CSARDYSGGAPVDTQYF
TRBJ2-2 TRBV15 - - TGTGCCACCAGCAGAATAAGCGGCACCGGGGAGCTGTTTTTT CATSRISGTGELFF
TRBJ2-2 TRBV6-5 - few TGTGCCAGCAGTTACTCCTGGACGTTGAACACCGGGGAGCTGTTTTTT CASSYSWTLNTGELFF